The 32 T cell receptor beta chains below all came from one sample that was sequenced in a study of long-term antiretroviral therapy in people with HIV. Running of the v3.0 immunoSEQ assay took place at survey level. Libraries were prepared by immunoSEQ multiplex PCR; TCRdb keeps only in-frame clonotypes and omits some of them. The table records fewer than 30,000 clones, over 70% of them present only once. The sequenced sample was unsorted PBMCs, obtained nearly 2.9 years after starting antiretroviral therapy. Receptors originate from a man younger than 45 with HIV.

The rearrangement uses TRBV11-2 and TRBJ2-3, with 8 bases identical to TRBD1. The germline V gene encodes CDR1 SGHAT and CDR2 FQNNGV. V was clipped by 5 bases and J by 0 bases; unmatched bases: 7. The CDR3 is made up of 16 amino acids. CDR3 residues: CASSTLRGRSTDTQYF. The CDR3, as DNA: TGTGCCAGCAGCACCCTCAGGGGGCGGAGCACAGATACGCAGTATTTT.

The chain recombines TRBV4-3 with TRBJ2-2; no clear D gene. CDR1 is LGHNA and CDR2 is YSLEER in the germline V gene. Trimming took 0 bases from V and 6 from J, leaving 5 bases between them. The CDR3 runs 13 residues. The CDR3 protein is CASSQEIAGELFF. CDR3 DNA: TGCGCCAGCAGCCAAGAGATAGCCGGGGAGCTGTTTTTT.

This chain links TRBV5-1 with TRBJ1-4; no clear D gene. Trimming left V 3 bases short and J 5 bases short, with 11 bases between. CDR3 length: 14 residues. Germline-derived CDR1 and CDR2 are SGHRS and YFSETQ. CDR3 sequence reads: CASSSPDWNEKLFF. The CDR3 nucleotides are TGCGCCAGCAGCTCGCCGGACTGGAATGAAAAACTGTTTTTT.

This clone was observed a few times. The chain links TRBV7-8 to TRBJ1-2; D gene unclear. Trimming cost V 6 bases and J 9 bases, with 17 bases left between them. The germline gives CDR1 SGHVS, CDR2 FQNEAQ. CDR3 length equals 13 residues. CDR3 sequence (DNA): TGTGCCAGCAGTCCACCTAGAGAGGATTGCTACACCTTC. It encodes CASSPPREDCYTF. The full variable domain, its missing parts supplied by reference TRBV7-8 and TRBJ1-2, is GAGVSQSPRYKVAKRGQDVALRCDPISGHVSLFWYQQALGQGPEFLTYFQNEAQLDKSGLPSDRFFAERPEGSVSTLKIQRTQQEDSAVYLCASSPPREDCYTFGSGTRLTVV.

This chain joins TRBV30 and TRBJ2-5; no definite D call. V lost 3 bases, J lost 5 bases, and 13 bases lay in between. The CDR3 contains 13 residues. Germline V lookup: CDR1 GTSNPN, CDR2 SVGIG (reference sequence). The CDR3 coding sequence is TGTGCCTGGAGGCGTTGGGGAAGGGAGACCCAGTACTTC. Its protein is CAWRRWGRETQYF.

The chain carries TRBV5-1 and TRBJ2-3; the D is unclear. CDR3 length: 12 amino acids. CDR1 and CDR2 (germline): SGHRS, YFSETQ. Trimming removed 2 bases at V and 1 base at J, with 2 bases between. CDR3 sequence: CASSFGTDTQYF. The CDR3 region has the DNA TGCGCCAGCAGCTTTGGCACAGATACGCAGTATTTT. Together with reference TRBV5-1 and TRBJ2-3, the CDR3 gives the full variable domain: KAGVTQTPRYLIKTRGQQVTLSCSPISGHRSVSWYQQTPGQGLQFLFEYFSETQRNKGNFPGRFSGRQFSNSRSEMNVSTLELGDSALYLCASSFGTDTQYFGPGTRLTVL.

The chain carries TRBV7-8 and TRBJ2-2; TRBD2 aligns across 12 bases. This CDR3 is 13 amino acids long. The germline V gene has CDR1 SGHVS and CDR2 FQNEAQ. After removal of 5 bases from V and 15 bases from J, the junction contained 7 bases not matched to a gene. The CDR3 DNA sequence: TGTGCCAGCAGCCCCGGACTAGCGGGGACGTTGTTTTTT. This codes for CASSPGLAGTLFF.

The genes are TRBV14 and TRBJ2-7; TRBD1 aligns across 8 bases. V trimming: 1 base; J trimming: 4 bases; junction bases outside the gene matches: 6. Germline V gene lookup returns CDR1 SGHDN and CDR2 FVKESK. The CDR3 runs 15 residues. DNA of the CDR3: TGTGCCAGCAGCCAAGGAACAGGGGGTTGGTACGAGCAGTACTTC. It yields the protein CASSQGTGGWYEQYF.

This clone showed up just once. The V call is TRBV5-6, the J call TRBJ1-3, with D unclear. The V gene's germline CDR1 is SGHDT and CDR2 YYEEEE. The V end was cut by 2 bases, the J end by 4 bases, with 16 bases between. The length of the CDR3 is 16 residues. The CDR3 DNA is TGTGCCAGCAGCTTTTGGTTGGGGTCTGGCGGAAACACCATATATTTT. Amino acid sequence: CASSFWLGSGGNTIYF. The entire variable domain, with the rest obtained from reference TRBV5-6 and TRBJ1-3, is as follows: DAGVTQSPTHLIKTRGQQVTLRCSPKSGHDTVSWYQQALGQGPQFIFQYYEEEERQRGNFPDRFSGHQFPNYSSELNVNALLLGDSALYLCASSFWLGSGGNTIYFGEGSWLTVV.

The rearrangement links TRBV10-3 to TRBJ1-1; D is unresolved. The V end lost 6 bases, the J end lost 4 bases, and 6 bases lay between the germline ends. This CDR3 has 11 amino acids. The germline CDR1 and CDR2 sequences are ENHRY and SYGVKD. The CDR3: CAISPSTEAFF. DNA of the CDR3: TGTGCCATCAGCCCAAGCACTGAAGCTTTCTTT.

The genes are TRBV10-2 and TRBJ2-3; D tentatively reads TRBD1 or TRBD2 (5 bases each). The CDR3 totals 17 residues. Germline V gene data show CDR1 as WSHSY and CDR2 as SAAADI. The V end was cut by 2 bases, the J end by 2 bases, with 17 bases between. Here the CDR3 DNA reads TGCGCCAGCAGTGAGGGGGGAATGAGGCGGTTCACAGATACGCAGTATTTT. The encoded protein is CASSEGGMRRFTDTQYF.

The CDR3 here is CASSLGDRDNEKLFF. Written as DNA, the CDR3 is TGTGCCAGCAGCTTGGGCGACAGGGACAATGAAAAACTGTTTTTT. The V call is TRBV11-2, the J call TRBJ1-4; 7 nucleotides line up with TRBD1. V gave up 3 bases and J gave up 5 bases; unmatched junction bases: 6. CDR1 and CDR2 (germline): SGHAT, FQNNGV. The CDR3 has 15 amino acids.

V and J are TRBV28 and TRBJ1-5, with D possibly matching TRBD1 (6 bases). Germline-derived CDR1 and CDR2 are MDHEN and SYDVKM. V lost 5 bases, J lost 9 bases, and 23 bases lay in between. CDR3 length: 16 residues. CDR3 sequence (DNA): TGTGCCAGCAGTGGGATACCTGAGGGCAGGGGAAGGCCCCAGCATTTT. It specifies CASSGIPEGRGRPQHF.

The chain recombines TRBV7-2 with TRBJ1-3, with a weak D call TRBD1 (5 bases). The CDR3 spans 15 residues. V dropped 4 bases and J dropped 4 bases, with 14 bases sitting between them. Germline assignment: CDR1 SGHTA and CDR2 FQGNSA. Written as DNA, the CDR3 is TGTGCCAGCAGCTCAACCGGGACCTACGGAAACACCATATATTTT. It is translated as CASSSTGTYGNTIYF.

The V and J genes are TRBV11-2 and TRBJ2-1, with 9 bases lining up with TRBD2. Germline V gene sequence: CDR1 SGHAT, CDR2 FQNNGV. The J segment lost 9 bases and the V segment lost 4 bases, leaving 7 bases of the junction unmatched. The CDR3 runs to 14 residues. CDR3 region: CASSSGGGASEQFF. In DNA form, the CDR3 reads TGTGCCAGCAGCTCCGGCGGGGGGGCAAGTGAGCAGTTCTTC.

The gene calls are TRBV6-1 and TRBJ2-5; tentatively, D is TRBD1 (6 bases). The V gene lost 6 bases and the J gene lost 4 bases, with 18 bases spanning the gap. CDR3 length: 15 residues. The germline gives CDR1 MNHNS, CDR2 SASEGT. CDR3: CASREATGPGETQYF. The CDR3 nucleotides are TGTGCCAGCAGGGAGGCGACAGGACCAGGAGAGACCCAGTACTTC.

The chain uses TRBV6-1 and TRBJ1-1; 8 positions match TRBD1. The V gene's germline CDR1 is MNHNS and CDR2 SASEGT. After removal of 4 bases from V and 4 bases from J, the junction contained 5 bases not matched to a gene. CDR3 length: 14 amino acids. CDR3: CASSGQGSGTEAFF. The CDR3 DNA follows: TGTGCCAGCAGTGGACAGGGGTCTGGCACTGAAGCTTTCTTT.

The gene calls are TRBV6-5 and TRBJ2-7; tentative D call: TRBD2 (6 bases). With 7 bases removed from V and 4 bases from J, the gap between germline ends came to 17 bases. There are 14 residues in the CDR3. CDR1 is MNHEY and CDR2 is SVGAGI in the germline V gene. Here the CDR3 reads CASTLGRGRYEQYF. CDR3 DNA sequence: TGTGCCAGCACCCTGGGTCGAGGGAGGTACGAGCAGTACTTC.

The J gene is TRBJ1-6, the V gene TRBV6-1; D unresolved. Germline CDR1 MNHNS, CDR2 SASEGT. V lost 4 bases and J lost 0, with 10 bases in between. This CDR3 spans 16 amino acids. In DNA, the CDR3 is TGTGCCAGCAGTGTTCAAGTTAGCTCCTATAATTCACCCCTCCACTTT. The encoded protein is CASSVQVSSYNSPLHF.

This chain connects TRBV6-4 to TRBJ2-3, with 13 positions matching TRBD2. Germline-derived CDR1 and CDR2 are MRHNA and SNTAGT. The CDR3 has 16 residues. V lost 0 bases and J lost 4; bases outside the gene matches: 1. This CDR3 reads CASSDSGTSGADTQYF. In DNA, the CDR3 is TGTGCCAGCAGTGACTCCGGGACTAGCGGGGCAGATACGCAGTATTTT.

This clone appeared a single time. The chain joins TRBV27 to TRBJ2-1; no clear D gene. The CDR3 consists of 13 residues. Germline CDR1 is MNHEY and CDR2 is SMNVEV (reference sequence). Trimming removed 10 bases from V and 4 bases from J, with 14 bases in between. The CDR3 reads CAIPSLAYNEQFF. The CDR3 DNA is TGTGCCATCCCAAGCCTTGCTTACAATGAGCAGTTCTTC.

V and J are TRBV5-1 and TRBJ2-1; 9 bases match TRBD1. From germline, CDR1 is SGHRS and CDR2 YFSETQ. The CDR3 contains 16 residues. V lost 0 bases to trimming and J lost 0 bases; unmatched junction nucleotides: 1. CDR3 DNA sequence: TGCGCCAGCAGCTTGGGGGGACAGGGCTCCTACAATGAGCAGTTCTTC. Translating it yields CASSLGGQGSYNEQFF. Together with reference TRBV5-1 and TRBJ2-1, the CDR3 gives the full variable domain: KAGVTQTPRYLIKTRGQQVTLSCSPISGHRSVSWYQQTPGQGLQFLFEYFSETQRNKGNFPGRFSGRQFSNSRSEMNVSTLELGDSALYLCASSLGGQGSYNEQFFGPGTRLTVL.

The rearrangement joins TRBV18 to TRBJ1-1; 9 bases match TRBD1. Per the germline V gene, CDR1 is KGHSH and CDR2 is LQKENI. V was pared by 3 bases and J by 4 bases, with 6 bases of the junction left unmatched. This CDR3 has 15 amino acids. The CDR3 loop reads CASSPRQGGGTEAFF. The CDR3 DNA reads TGTGCCAGCTCACCCCGACAGGGGGGAGGCACTGAAGCTTTCTTT.

This chain joins TRBV28 and TRBJ1-5; D unresolved. This CDR3 contains 15 residues. With 5 bases removed from V and 6 bases from J, the gap between germline ends came to 17 bases. The germline CDR1 and CDR2 sequences are MDHEN and SYDVKM. The CDR3 sequence is CASSPPGAMSQPQHF. For the CDR3, the DNA is TGTGCCAGCAGTCCCCCGGGAGCAATGAGTCAGCCCCAGCATTTT.

The chain combines TRBV7-2 with TRBJ1-4, with TRBD1 identical over 7 bases. V trimming: 4 bases; J trimming: 3 bases; junction bases outside the gene matches: 5. The germline gives CDR1 SGHTA, CDR2 FQGNSA. This CDR3 contains 15 residues. CDR3 nucleotides: TGTGCCAGCAGCTCGCAGACAGGGCCTAATGAAAAACTGTTTTTT. Protein product: CASSSQTGPNEKLFF.

The chain links TRBV6-4 to TRBJ1-2; TRBD1 aligns across 7 bases. Germline values: CDR1 MRHNA, CDR2 SNTAGT. Trimming cost V 0 bases and J 10 bases; bases outside gene matches: 8. CDR3 size: 14 residues. CDR3 loop: CASSDSNRGSSYTF. DNA of the CDR3: TGTGCCAGCAGTGACTCGAACAGGGGAAGTTCCTACACCTTC.

CDR3 loop: CAISESRADPLPDTQYF. DNA for the CDR3: TGTGCCATCAGTGAGTCCCGGGCCGACCCGTTACCAGATACGCAGTATTTT. This rearrangement joins TRBV10-3 to TRBJ2-3; D unresolved. The CDR3 runs 17 residues. In germline, CDR1 is ENHRY, CDR2 SYGVKD. V dropped 0 bases and J dropped 4 bases, with 17 bases sitting between them.

The gene calls are TRBV29-1 and TRBJ2-2; 10 positions agree with TRBD1. The CDR3 length is 18 residues. The germline CDR1 and CDR2 sequences are SQVTM and ANQGSEA. V dropped 4 bases and J dropped 3; count of bases not matched to a gene: 14. The DNA for the CDR3 is TGCAGCGTTGCCCGCCGGGACAGGGGCTCCCCCCACACCGGGGAGCTGTTTTTT. It encodes CSVARRDRGSPHTGELFF.

The chain joins TRBV7-2 to TRBJ1-2, with D possibly being TRBD1 (6 bases). Per the germline V gene, CDR1 is SGHTA and CDR2 is FQGNSA. Trimming took off 5 bases at V and 4 bases at J, with 11 bases between the two ends. The CDR3 covers 13 residues. CDR3 nucleotide sequence: TGTGCCAGCAGCACCAGGACAGCCTATGGCTACACCTTC. Its protein is CASSTRTAYGYTF.

This chain uses TRBV11-3 with TRBJ2-2; perhaps TRBD1 as D (5 bases). Germline CDR1 reads SGHNT; CDR2 reads YENEEA. This CDR3 comprises 16 residues. Between the trimmed V and J ends, which lost 4 bases and 1 base, there was a span of 13 bases. The CDR3 here is CASSSLDRENTGELFF. DNA for the CDR3: TGTGCCAGCAGCTCGCTCGACAGAGAGAACACCGGGGAGCTGTTTTTT.

The sample holds a few counts of this clone. CDR3 sequence: CASSLTTSTQETQYF. As DNA, the CDR3 is TGTGCCAGCAGCCTTACTACTAGCACCCAAGAGACCCAGTACTTC. This chain joins TRBV5-4 and TRBJ2-5; D might be TRBD2 (6 bases). V was clipped by 4 bases and J by 1 base, with 14 bases between them. Looked up from germline, CDR1 is SGHNT and CDR2 is YYREEE (reference sequence). CDR3 length equals 15 residues.

This chain joins TRBV5-1 and TRBJ2-3, with D possibly being TRBD1 or TRBD2 (6 bases each). Trimming took off 6 bases at V and 5 bases at J, with 19 bases between the two ends. The CDR3 length is 15 residues. From germline, CDR1 is SGHRS and CDR2 YFSETQ. This chain's CDR3 is CASNRGTLLGDTQYF. CDR3 in DNA: TGCGCCAGCAATAGGGGGACTCTCCTTGGAGATACGCAGTATTTT.